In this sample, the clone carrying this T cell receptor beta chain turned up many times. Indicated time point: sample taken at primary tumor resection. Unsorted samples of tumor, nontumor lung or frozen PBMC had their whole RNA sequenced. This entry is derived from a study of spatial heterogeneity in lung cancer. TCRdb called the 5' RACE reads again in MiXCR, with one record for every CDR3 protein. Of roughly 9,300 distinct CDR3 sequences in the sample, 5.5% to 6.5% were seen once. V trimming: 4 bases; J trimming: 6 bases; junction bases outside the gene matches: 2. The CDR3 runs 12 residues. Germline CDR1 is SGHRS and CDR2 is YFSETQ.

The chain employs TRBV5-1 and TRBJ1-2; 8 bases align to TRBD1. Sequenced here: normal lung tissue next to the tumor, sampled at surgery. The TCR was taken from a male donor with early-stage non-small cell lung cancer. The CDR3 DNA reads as TGCGCCAGCAGCCGGGGACAGGATGGCTACACCTTC. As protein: CASSRGQDGYTF.